This T cell receptor beta chain originates from a study of PD-1 blockade in classical Hodgkin lymphoma. Points from the study as a whole: Relapsed/refractory patients reportedly had the lowest baseline TCR diversity, below newly diagnosed patients, who were below healthy donors.

Assay: immunoSEQ multiplex PCR; the TCRdb copy retains only in-frame clones and omits some. The sample lists about 15,000 clones; roughly 87% were seen once. The CDR3 spans 15 residues. V trimming: 5 bases; J trimming: 3 bases; junction bases outside the gene matches: 6. CDR1 is MNHEY and CDR2 is SVGAGI in the germline V gene. As for this clone: Antigen unknown.

The time point is: newly diagnosed, previously untreated cHL patient sample. The sequenced sample was peripheral blood mononuclear cells (PBMCs). The V gene is TRBV6-5, the J gene TRBJ2-5; 10 bases are a match to TRBD1. The origin of this receptor is a human donor with classical Hodgkin lymphoma. CDR3 nucleotide sequence: TGTGCCAGCAGTGGTCGGGGGACAGGGGAAGAGACCCAGTACTTC. Translating gives CASSGRGTGEETQYF.